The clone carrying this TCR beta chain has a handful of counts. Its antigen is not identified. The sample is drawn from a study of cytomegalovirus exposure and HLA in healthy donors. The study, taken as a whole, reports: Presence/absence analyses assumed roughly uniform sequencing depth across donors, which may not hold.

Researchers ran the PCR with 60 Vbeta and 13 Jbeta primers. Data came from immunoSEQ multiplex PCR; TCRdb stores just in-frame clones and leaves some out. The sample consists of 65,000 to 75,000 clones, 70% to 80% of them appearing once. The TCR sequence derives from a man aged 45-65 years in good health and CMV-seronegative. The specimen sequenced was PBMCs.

CDR3 nucleotide sequence: TGTGCCAGCAGTGATTACCCGGGACAGGGGGCTAATGAGCAGTTCTTC. Its protein product is CASSDYPGQGANEQFF. The chain uses TRBV27 and TRBJ2-1; 12 bases align to TRBD1. Losses at the gene ends were 5 bases for V and 7 bases for J; bases not matched to a gene: 9. CDR3 length: 16 residues. CDR1 MNHEY and CDR2 SMNVEV come from the germline V gene (reference sequence).